This T cell receptor beta chain originates from a study of blood T cell repertoires in COVID-19. The wider study: There were acute and convalescent COVID-19 samples, and they came from the United States, Italy and Spain. From T cells, B-cell-depleted T cells, or PBMCs came the material, which was cDNA or gDNA.

Between the trimmed V and J ends, which lost 8 bases and 5 bases, there was a span of 10 bases. This CDR3 spans 11 amino acids. Germline assignment: CDR1 LNHDA and CDR2 SQIVND (reference sequence). Assay used: immunoSEQ multiplex PCR; TCRdb lists only in-frame clones, some missing. The table has approximately 220,000 clones, approximately 88% seen once. This chain links TRBV19 with TRBJ2-7; TRBD2 might be the D (5 bases). What was sequenced was peripheral blood. This TCR was recovered from a man aged 40-50 years with acute or convalescent COVID-19. The CDR3 DNA sequence: TGTGCCAGTGGCTTCGGGGACGAGCAGTACTTC. Protein sequence: CASGFGDEQYF.